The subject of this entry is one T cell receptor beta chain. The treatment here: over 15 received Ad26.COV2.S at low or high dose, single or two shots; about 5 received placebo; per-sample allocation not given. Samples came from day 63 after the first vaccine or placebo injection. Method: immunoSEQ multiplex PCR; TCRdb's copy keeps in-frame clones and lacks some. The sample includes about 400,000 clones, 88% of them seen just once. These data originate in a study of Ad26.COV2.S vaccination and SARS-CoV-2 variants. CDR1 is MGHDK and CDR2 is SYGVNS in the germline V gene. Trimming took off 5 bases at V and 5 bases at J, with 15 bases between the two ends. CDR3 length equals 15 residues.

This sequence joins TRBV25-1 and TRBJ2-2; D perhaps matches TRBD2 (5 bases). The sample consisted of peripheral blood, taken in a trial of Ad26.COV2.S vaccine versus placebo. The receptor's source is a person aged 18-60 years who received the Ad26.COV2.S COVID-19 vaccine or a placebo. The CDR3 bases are TGTGCCAGCAGTCACCTCAACACGGGGACCGGGGAGCTGTTTTTT. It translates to CASSHLNTGTGELFF. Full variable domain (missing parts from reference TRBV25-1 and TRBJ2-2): EADIYQTPRYLVIGTGKKITLECSQTMGHDKMYWYQQDPGMELHLIHYSYGVNSTEKGDLSSESTVSRIRTEHFPLTLESARPSHTSQYLCASSHLNTGTGELFFGEGSRLTVL.